These 28 T cell receptor beta chains were all obtained from the same sample, sequenced in a study of OX40 agonist ivuxolimab in advanced cancers. Assay: immunoSEQ multiplex PCR; the TCRdb copy retains only in-frame clones and omits some. The top ten hold around 12% of the sample, which has approximately 35,000 clones, 74% seen once. Sample: CD4+ or CD8+ T cells sorted from blood, taken in a trial of the OX40 agonist ivuxolimab. Source of these receptors: an adult with an advanced solid tumor such as melanoma, head and neck, liver or kidney cancer.

This clone was picked up a small number of times. This sequence joins TRBV5-4 and TRBJ2-7; a weak D match, TRBD1 (6 bases). The CDR3 extends over 15 amino acids. Germline CDR1 is SGHNT and CDR2 is YYREEE (reference sequence). V was cut by 0 bases and J by 0 bases, with 10 bases left in between. CDR3 sequence (DNA): TGTGCCAGCAGCTTGGGGCAGGGGCTCTCCTACGAGCAGTACTTC. It codes for CASSLGQGLSYEQYF. The full variable domain, with the rest looked up from reference TRBV5-4 and TRBJ2-7, is ETGVTQSPTHLIKTRGQQVTLRCSSQSGHNTVSWYQQALGQGPQFIFQYYREEENGRGNFPPRFSGLQFPNYSSELNVNALELDDSALYLCASSLGQGLSYEQYFGPGTRLTVT.

The V gene is TRBV29-1, the J gene TRBJ1-1; 7 bases line up with TRBD1. The CDR3 has 13 amino acids. V lost 6 bases and J lost 2; bases outside the gene matches: 6. The V gene's germline CDR1 is SQVTM and CDR2 ANQGSEA. CDR3 loop: CSVMTGPNTEAFF. In DNA, the CDR3 is TGCAGCGTGATGACAGGGCCTAACACTGAAGCTTTCTTT.

The chain uses TRBV11-2 and TRBJ2-5; 8 bases align to TRBD2. The DNA end lines up better with TRBJ2-7; the J call may be wrong. Looked up from germline, CDR1 is SGHAT and CDR2 is FQNNGV. The CDR3 runs to 15 residues. DNA for the CDR3: TGTGCCAGCTCACGGGCGGGGGGAACCATTTACGAGCAGTACTTC. As protein: CASSRAGGTIYEQYF.

The rearrangement joins TRBV2 to TRBJ1-1; D gene uncertain. The CDR3 totals 11 residues. Trimming removed 6 bases from V and 11 bases from J, with 13 bases in between. From germline, CDR1 is SNHLY and CDR2 FYNNEI. CDR3 amino acids: CASREHRPAFF. The DNA for the CDR3 is TGTGCCAGCAGGGAACACCGGCCGGCTTTCTTT.

The gene calls are TRBV5-1 and TRBJ2-1, with TRBD1 matching over 7 bases. With V trimmed by 4 bases and J by 3 bases, 7 bases remained unmatched. Germline V gives CDR1 SGHRS, CDR2 YFSETQ. The CDR3 covers 15 residues. The CDR3 here is CASSTVAGGYNEQFF. The CDR3 nucleotides are TGCGCCAGCAGCACAGTTGCAGGGGGCTACAATGAGCAGTTCTTC.

V usage is TRBV6-1 and J usage is TRBJ1-4; D is unclear. V gave up 6 bases and J gave up 7 bases, with 9 bases separating them. The CDR3 contains 12 residues. Germline loops: CDR1 MNHNS, CDR2 SASEGT. In nucleotides, the CDR3 is TGTGCCAGCAGGGCCGGGTCTGAAAAACTGTTTTTT. Translation gives CASRAGSEKLFF.

In DNA, the CDR3 is TGTGCCAGCAGTGCCGGTTTCTCCTACAATGAGCAGTTCTTC. It translates to CASSAGFSYNEQFF. The chain joins TRBV6-1 to TRBJ2-1; D is undetermined. This CDR3 spans 14 amino acids. With 4 bases removed from V and 0 bases from J, the gap between germline ends came to 7 bases. CDR1 and CDR2 from the germline V gene are MNHNS and SASEGT.

DNA of the CDR3: TGTGCCAGCAGCCCCTTCTACAGGTACGAGCAGTACGTC. It specifies CASSPFYRYEQYV. The chain uses TRBV11-2 and TRBJ2-7; maybe TRBD1 (5 bases). This CDR3 is 13 amino acids long. Germline lookup yields CDR1 SGHAT and CDR2 FQNNGV. V was cut by 5 bases and J by 4 bases, with 12 bases left in between.

The chain recombines TRBV7-8 with TRBJ1-1; D not resolved. The V end lost 5 bases, the J end lost 7 bases, and 11 bases lay between the germline ends. CDR3 length equals 12 residues. The germline CDR1 and CDR2 sequences are SGHVS and FQNEAQ. The CDR3 nucleotides read TGTGCCAGCAGCCCTGGTCATGTTGAAGCTTTCTTT. Translated, it gives CASSPGHVEAFF. Looking up the rest from reference TRBV7-8 and TRBJ1-1 gives the full variable domain: GAGVSQSPRYKVAKRGQDVALRCDPISGHVSLFWYQQALGQGPEFLTYFQNEAQLDKSGLPSDRFFAERPEGSVSTLKIQRTQQEDSAVYLCASSPGHVEAFFGQGTRLTVV.

V and J are TRBV10-3 and TRBJ1-5; the D is unclear. Per germline, CDR1 ENHRY and CDR2 SYGVKD. This CDR3 region has 13 residues. The V and J ends lost 5 bases and 4 bases respectively, with 9 bases between them. The CDR3 loop is CAISPDGNQPQHF. The CDR3 coding sequence is TGTGCCATCAGTCCGGACGGAAATCAGCCCCAGCATTTT.

The V and J genes are TRBV5-1 and TRBJ1-1; D is unclear. The CDR3 is made up of 13 amino acids. Germline-derived CDR1 and CDR2 are SGHRS and YFSETQ. V was pared by 2 bases and J by 1 base, with 6 bases between. The CDR3 DNA follows: TGCGCCAGCAGCTTACGGCAGAACACTGAAGCTTTCTTT. It yields the protein CASSLRQNTEAFF. The full variable domain, in which reference TRBV5-1 and TRBJ1-1 provide the parts outside the CDR3, is KAGVTQTPRYLIKTRGQQVTLSCSPISGHRSVSWYQQTPGQGLQFLFEYFSETQRNKGNFPGRFSGRQFSNSRSEMNVSTLELGDSALYLCASSLRQNTEAFFGQGTRLTVV.

The rearrangement joins TRBV9 to TRBJ1-1, with no clear D. V lost 0 bases, J lost 4 bases, and 7 bases lay in between. Germline assignment: CDR1 SGDLS and CDR2 YYNGEE. The CDR3 length is 13 residues. Here the CDR3 reads CASSVAGFTEAFF. The CDR3 DNA reads TGTGCCAGCAGCGTAGCCGGGTTCACTGAAGCTTTCTTT.

This clone was recorded only once. This chain joins TRBV11-3 and TRBJ2-3; D is ambiguous. Trimming cost V 1 base and J 4 bases, with 9 bases left between them. CDR3 length: 14 amino acids. Germline CDR1 reads SGHNT; CDR2 reads YENEEA. The CDR3 region has the DNA TGTGCCAGCAGCTTAGGACGGGCCGCAGATACGCAGTATTTT. The encoded protein is CASSLGRAADTQYF.

CDR3 nucleotide sequence: TGTGCCAGCAGTTTAGACAGCAATCAGCCCCAGCATTTT. Protein product: CASSLDSNQPQHF. This chain uses TRBV28 with TRBJ1-5; unclear D gene. Trimming took off 2 bases at V and 1 base at J, with 3 bases between the two ends. Germline CDR1 reads MDHEN; CDR2 reads SYDVKM. There are 13 residues in the CDR3. The full variable domain, completed using reference TRBV28 and TRBJ1-5, is DVKVTQSSRYLVKRTGEKVFLECVQDMDHENMFWYRQDPGLGLRLIYFSYDVKMKEKGDIPEGYSVSREKKERFSLILESASTNQTSMYLCASSLDSNQPQHFGDGTRLSIL.

On this clone: The sample holds other DNA sequences that translate to the same CDR3. The chain employs TRBV10-1 and TRBJ1-1, with no clear D. The CDR3 loop spans 12 amino acids. Deletions cut 3 bases from V and 4 bases from J, with 6 bases between. Germline V gene lookup returns CDR1 WNHNN and CDR2 SYGVQD (reference sequence). The CDR3 loop reads CASSDDTTEAFF. The CDR3 region has the DNA TGCGCCAGCAGTGATGACACCACTGAAGCTTTCTTT.

This chain connects TRBV28 to TRBJ1-5; unclear D gene. Germline V gene lookup returns CDR1 MDHEN and CDR2 SYDVKM. The CDR3 has 14 residues. Trimming took 7 bases from V and 1 from J, leaving 11 bases between them. The CDR3 sequence is CASTLLGSNQPQHF. The CDR3 nucleotides read TGTGCCAGCACCCTGCTGGGGAGCAATCAGCCCCAGCATTTT.

This clone counts as large (0.1 to 1%). The chain uses TRBV2 and TRBJ2-7; D not certain. Trimming stripped 1 base from V and 3 bases from J, with 7 bases between. Germline V gives CDR1 SNHLY, CDR2 FYNNEI. The CDR3 contains 13 residues. The CDR3 bases are TGTGCCAGCAGTGAAGGGCCTCACTACGAGCAGTACGTC. This translates into CASSEGPHYEQYV.

This chain uses TRBV5-1 with TRBJ2-3, with 7 bases fitting TRBD1. This CDR3 has 16 residues. V lost 4 bases to trimming and J lost 3 bases; unmatched junction nucleotides: 11. The germline V gene encodes CDR1 SGHRS and CDR2 YFSETQ. The CDR3 here is CASSLSPGQFTDTQYF. The CDR3 region has the DNA TGCGCCAGCAGCCTTTCCCCGGGACAGTTTACAGATACGCAGTATTTT.

The CDR3 region is CASSQGTVGGNTIYF. CDR3 sequence (DNA): TGTGCCAGCAGCCAAGGGACGGTTGGTGGAAACACCATATATTTT. This rearrangement joins TRBV9 to TRBJ1-3; TRBD1 is a possible D gene (5 bases). The germline gives CDR1 SGDLS, CDR2 YYNGEE. V lost 4 bases to trimming and J lost 3 bases, with 14 bases between them. The CDR3 is 15 residues long.

The chain is built from TRBV25-1 and TRBJ2-5; TRBD1 is a possible D gene (6 bases). CDR1 and CDR2 (germline): MGHDK, SYGVNS. V lost 3 bases, J lost 5 bases, and 19 bases lay in between. This CDR3 region has 16 residues. CDR3 in DNA: TGTGCCAGCAGTGACCCCCGACAGGCCCGAGGGGAGACCCAGTACTTC. It specifies CASSDPRQARGETQYF.

The chain is built from TRBV18 and TRBJ1-4; D is ambiguous. Germline CDR1 is KGHSH and CDR2 is LQKENI. V lost 4 bases and J 0 bases, leaving 15 bases between the germline ends. This CDR3 has 17 residues. The CDR3 is CASSRSRVTATNEKLFF. The CDR3 DNA follows: TGTGCCAGCTCACGATCTCGGGTGACTGCAACTAATGAAAAACTGTTTTTT.

The rearrangement links TRBV11-2 to TRBJ2-1, with a possible D match to TRBD1 (6 bases). Germline-derived CDR1 and CDR2 are SGHAT and FQNNGV. V was trimmed by 5 bases and J by 3 bases, leaving 17 bases between them. The CDR3 is 16 amino acids. CDR3 sequence (DNA): TGTGCCAGCAGCACCCGTACAGGGTACGACTACAATGAGCAGTTCTTC. Its protein product is CASSTRTGYDYNEQFF.

This chain uses TRBV4-3 with TRBJ2-5, with unresolved D. The CDR3 spans 12 residues. Germline lookup yields CDR1 LGHNA and CDR2 YSLEER. V lost 0 bases, J lost 4 bases, and 3 bases lay in between. CDR3: CASSQDLETQYF. CDR3 nucleotide sequence: TGCGCCAGCAGCCAAGATCTAGAGACCCAGTACTTC.

With respect to this clone: A junction boundary mismatches the germline segment, possibly from a read error. At the DNA level, this CDR3 is encoded by other sequences in the same sample as well. The V call is TRBV2, the J call TRBJ1-5; possible D gene TRBD1, 6 bases. This CDR3 has 13 amino acids. Germline V gene lookup returns CDR1 SNHLY and CDR2 FYNNEI. The CDR3 DNA reads TGTGCCAGCAGTGGGGGGGGGCTTCAGCCCCAGCACTTT. Protein product: CASSGGGLQPQHF.

The J gene is TRBJ1-1, the V gene TRBV5-6, with D perhaps matching TRBD1 (5 bases). This CDR3 spans 16 amino acids. Trimming took 0 bases from V and 0 from J, leaving 12 bases between them. Per the germline V gene, CDR1 is SGHDT and CDR2 is YYEEEE. In DNA form, the CDR3 reads TGTGCCAGCAGCTTGGCAGGGTCGAGGGTGAACACTGAAGCTTTCTTT. Protein sequence: CASSLAGSRVNTEAFF.

This clone was seen a handful of times. V gene TRBV4-2 combines with J gene TRBJ1-4, with D uncertain. The germline CDR1 and CDR2 sequences are LGHNA and YNFKEQ. V was trimmed by 0 bases and J by 0 bases, leaving 17 bases between them. The CDR3 spans 19 residues. The CDR3 region has the DNA TGTGCCAGCAGCCAAGATCTCAGTCCCGTCCTCTCAACTAATGAAAAACTGTTTTTT. The encoded protein is CASSQDLSPVLSTNEKLFF.

The rearrangement uses TRBV5-1 and TRBJ2-3; no reliable D call. Germline assignment: CDR1 SGHRS and CDR2 YFSETQ. V shed 5 bases and J shed 6 bases, with 13 bases lying between them. The CDR3 is 13 residues long. The CDR3: CASRRLQRDTQYF. CDR3 DNA sequence: TGCGCCAGCAGGCGACTCCAAAGGGATACGCAGTATTTT.

This chain uses TRBV19 with TRBJ1-1; 8 nucleotides match TRBD1. There are 15 residues in the CDR3. Germline CDR1 is LNHDA and CDR2 is SQIVND (reference sequence). V trimming: 10 bases; J trimming: 2 bases; junction bases outside the gene matches: 12. CDR3 DNA: TGTGCCACTCGCGGGGGGACAGGTAGCAACACTGAAGCTTTCTTT. It is translated as CATRGGTGSNTEAFF.